This T cell receptor beta chain was sequenced during a study of T cells in Graves' hyperthyroidism and ophthalmopathy. The V and J ends lost 2 bases and 5 bases respectively, with 17 bases between them. Germline V gives CDR1 MNHNS, CDR2 SASEGT. The CDR3 length is 16 residues. This clonotype was detected many times. Amplified TCR beta CDR3 regions derived from RNA transcripts. The TCR CDR3 was amplified in a first-round RT-PCR using the HTBI primer set. TCRdb processed the multiplex PCR reads anew with MiXCR; each CDR3 protein has one entry. The sample contains hundreds of thousands of distinct CDR3 sequences, 15% to 19% of which appear only once.

The specimen sequenced was blood. The genes are TRBV6-1 and TRBJ2-3; D possibly corresponds to TRBD1 (6 bases). This TCR was recovered from a woman under 30 with Graves' hyperthyroidism. The CDR3 protein is CASSEWSGRGGDTQYF. In DNA form, the CDR3 reads TGTGCCAGCAGTGAATGGTCAGGGAGAGGGGGAGATACGCAGTATTTT.